This is a list of T cell receptor beta chains from one sample in a study of beta chain features in type 1 diabetes. This table comes from immunoSEQ multiplex PCR, and its TCRdb copy is limited to in-frame clones, with some not included. The sample includes roughly 300,000 clones, 14% of them seen just once. What was sequenced was central memory CD4+ T cells from blood. These receptor sequences come from a man aged 30 to 45 in good health. The CDR3 runs from the conserved cysteine through the conserved F or W. A D gene is named only where the DNA matches it firmly. Not every row has a clone size; where given, it reads once, few, many or a size class.

TRBJ2-1 - - TRBV30 CAWSRVAGAYNEQFF TGTGCCTGGAGTAGAGTGGCAGGGGCATACAATGAGCAGTTCTTC
TRBJ2-5 - - TRBV15 CATSRGDDQETQYF TGTGCCACCAGCAGAGGGGACGACCAAGAGACCCAGTACTTC
TRBJ2-6 - - TRBV9 CASSTYSGANVLTF TGTGCCAGCAGTACGTACTCTGGGGCCAACGTCCTGACTTTC
TRBJ2-3 - few TRBV15 CATSRGGGMEDTQYF TGTGCCACCAGCAGAGGTGGGGGGATGGAAGATACGCAGTATTTT
TRBJ2-2 - few TRBV7-2 CASSFTGIGPGELFF TGTGCCAGCAGCTTTACCGGAATAGGTCCCGGGGAGCTGTTTTTT
TRBJ2-7 - - TRBV10-3 CAISGTGSYEQYF TGTGCCATCAGTGGAACAGGGTCCTACGAGCAGTACTTC
TRBJ2-2 TRBD2 - TRBV11-3 CASNPTSGSIGELFF TGTGCCAGCAATCCGACTAGCGGGAGTATCGGGGAGCTGTTTTTT
TRBJ2-1 - few TRBV4-2 CASSVQPITNNEQFF TGTGCCAGCAGCGTCCAACCGATAACGAACAATGAGCAGTTCTTC
TRBJ1-2 - few TRBV9 CASSTLTVNYGYTF TGTGCCAGCAGCACCCTGACAGTCAACTATGGCTACACCTTC
TRBJ2-5 - - TRBV30 CAWEGGQETQYF TGTGCCTGGGAGGGGGGGCAAGAGACCCAGTACTTC
TRBJ1-5 - few TRBV7-2 CASSLEGPQPQHF TGTGCCAGCAGCTTAGAGGGTCCCCAGCCCCAGCATTTT
TRBJ2-7 TRBD1 - TRBV6-5 CASSYSGQGSREQYF TGTGCCAGCAGTTACTCGGGACAGGGGAGTCGTGAGCAGTACTTC
TRBJ1-1 - few TRBV11-2 CASSLVDGNTEAFF TGTGCCAGCAGCTTAGTGGATGGGAACACTGAAGCTTTCTTT
TRBJ2-3 - many TRBV7-3 CASSLNADTQYF TGTGCCAGCAGTCTGAATGCAGATACGCAGTATTTT
TRBJ1-2 - many TRBV6-6 CASSRTAARGYTF TGTGCCAGCAGTCGTACCGCGGCCCGTGGCTACACCTTC
TRBJ1-1 - few TRBV2 CASSELAGAWTEAFF TGTGCCAGCAGTGAATTGGCGGGGGCTTGGACTGAAGCTTTCTTT
TRBJ1-1 - - TRBV18 CASSPFIENTEAFF TGTGCCAGCTCACCATTTATCGAGAACACTGAAGCTTTCTTT
TRBJ2-5 - few TRBV7-2 CASSLIGVRREETQYF TGTGCCAGCAGCTTGATCGGGGTGCGGCGAGAAGAGACCCAGTACTTC
TRBJ1-2 TRBD1 - TRBV4-3 CASSQETGVGYTF TGCGCCAGCAGCCAAGAAACAGGGGTGGGCTACACCTTC
TRBJ2-1 - few TRBV15 CATSREIGASSSNEQFF TGTGCCACCAGCAGAGAAATAGGGGCATCCTCGAGCAATGAGCAGTTCTTC
TRBJ1-2 - - TRBV28 CASSLGGAGNYGYTF TGTGCCAGCAGTTTGGGGGGTGCCGGGAACTATGGCTACACCTTC
TRBJ1-1 - - TRBV19 CASSKGGRGYETEAFF TGTGCCAGTAGTAAAGGGGGGAGGGGATACGAAACTGAAGCTTTCTTT
TRBJ1-5 TRBD1 few TRBV6-5 CASRETGVGQPQHF TGTGCCAGCAGAGAGACAGGGGTAGGCCAGCCCCAGCATTTT
TRBJ2-5 - few TRBV5-8 CASSFVRDGETQYF TGTGCCAGCAGCTTCGTCAGGGACGGAGAGACCCAGTACTTC
TRBJ2-3 - - TRBV7-2 CASSLVLLEDTQYF TGTGCCAGCAGCTTAGTCCTATTGGAGGATACGCAGTATTTT
TRBJ2-6 TRBD2 many TRBV7-9 CASPASGNSGANVLTF TGTGCCAGCCCTGCTAGCGGAAACTCTGGGGCCAACGTCCTGACTTTC
TRBJ1-6 - few TRBV7-9 CASSRPGESPLHF TGTGCCAGCAGCCGCCCTGGGGAATCACCCCTCCACTTT
TRBJ1-2 - few TRBV11-2 CASSSRLSGGGYTF TGTGCCAGCAGCTCCCGTTTGTCGGGGGGTGGCTACACCTTC
TRBJ2-3 - many TRBV14 CASSQDSGTVDTQYF TGTGCCAGCAGCCAAGATTCGGGTACGGTAGATACGCAGTATTTT
TRBJ2-5 - - TRBV5-6 CASTGLTYQETQYF TGTGCCAGCACTGGACTGACGTACCAAGAGACCCAGTACTTC
TRBJ2-7 - few TRBV5-6 CASSLYGEQYF TGTGCCAGCAGCTTGTATGGCGAGCAGTACTTC
TRBJ2-5 TRBD2 few TRBV7-6 CASSLESRTSGQGTQYF TGTGCCAGCAGCTTAGAGTCACGGACTAGCGGGCAAGGGACCCAGTACTTC
TRBJ1-1 - - TRBV5-1 CASSPGGEVKAFF TGCGCCAGCAGCCCAGGAGGAGAGGTGAAAGCTTTCTTT
TRBJ1-6 - few TRBV5-1 CASSNSGFDSPLHF TGCGCCAGCAGCAATTCCGGGTTTGATTCACCCCTCCACTTT
TRBJ2-1 - - TRBV6-5 CASRRPSNNEQFF TGTGCCAGCAGACGGCCCTCGAACAATGAGCAGTTCTTC
TRBJ2-1 TRBD2 many TRBV7-2 CASSLGDYRTDEQFF TGTGCCAGCAGCTTAGGGGACTATAGGACCGATGAGCAGTTCTTC
TRBJ2-5 - - TRBV7-7 CASSLDEASQYF TGTGCCAGCAGCTTAGATGAGGCTAGCCAGTACTTC
TRBJ2-7 TRBD2 few TRBV11-3 CASSRGGATDEQYF TGTGCCAGCAGCCGCGGGGGGGCCACGGACGAGCAGTACTTC
TRBJ1-6 - - TRBV5-4 CASRGGAKGSYNSPLHF TGTGCCAGCCGGGGGGGGGCCAAGGGCTCCTATAATTCACCCCTCCACTTT
TRBJ1-2 - few TRBV4-2 CASSQDRKVPNYGYTF TGTGCCAGCAGCCAAGATCGTAAGGTACCTAACTATGGCTACACCTTC
TRBJ1-2 - - TRBV5-4 CASSLRSGSYGYTF TGTGCCAGCAGCTTGCGGTCAGGGTCCTATGGCTACACCTTC
TRBJ2-1 - few TRBV27 CASSLIGTRYNEQFF TGTGCCAGCAGTTTAATCGGGACGCGTTACAATGAGCAGTTCTTC